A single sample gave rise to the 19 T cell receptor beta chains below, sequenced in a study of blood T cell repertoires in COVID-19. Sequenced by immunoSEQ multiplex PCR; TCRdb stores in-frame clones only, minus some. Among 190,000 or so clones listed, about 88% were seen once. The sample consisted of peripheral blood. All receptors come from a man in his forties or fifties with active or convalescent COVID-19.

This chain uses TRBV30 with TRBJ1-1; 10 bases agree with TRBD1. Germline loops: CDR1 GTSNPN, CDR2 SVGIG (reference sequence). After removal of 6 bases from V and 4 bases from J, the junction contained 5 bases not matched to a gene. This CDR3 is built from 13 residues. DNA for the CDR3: TGTGCCTGTAGGGGACAGGGGACCACTGAAGCTTTCTTT. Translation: CACRGQGTTEAFF. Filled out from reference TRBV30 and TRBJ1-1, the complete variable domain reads SQTIHQWPATLVQPVGSPLSLECTVEGTSNPNLYWYRQAAGRGLQLLFYSVGIGQISSEVPQNLSASRPQDRQFILSSKKLLLSDSGFYLCACRGQGTTEAFFGQGTRLTVV.

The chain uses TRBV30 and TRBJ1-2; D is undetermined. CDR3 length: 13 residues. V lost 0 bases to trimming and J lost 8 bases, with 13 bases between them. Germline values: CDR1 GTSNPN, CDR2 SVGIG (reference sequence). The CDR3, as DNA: TGTGCCTGGAGTGTCGGGGAATCCCGGGGCTACACCTTC. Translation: CAWSVGESRGYTF.

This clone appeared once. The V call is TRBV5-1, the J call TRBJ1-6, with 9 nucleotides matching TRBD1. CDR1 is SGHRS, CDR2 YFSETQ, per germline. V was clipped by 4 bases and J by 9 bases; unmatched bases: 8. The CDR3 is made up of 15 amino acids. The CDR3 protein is CASSPTTGGVSPLHF. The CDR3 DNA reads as TGCGCCAGCAGCCCGACGACAGGGGGTGTTTCACCCCTCCACTTT.

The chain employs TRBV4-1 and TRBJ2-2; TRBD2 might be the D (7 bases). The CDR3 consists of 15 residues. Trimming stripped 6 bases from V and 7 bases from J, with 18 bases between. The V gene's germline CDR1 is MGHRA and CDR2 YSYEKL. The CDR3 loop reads CASREGWGGGGELFF. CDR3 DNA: TGCGCCAGCAGGGAGGGCTGGGGGGGCGGCGGGGAGCTGTTTTTT.

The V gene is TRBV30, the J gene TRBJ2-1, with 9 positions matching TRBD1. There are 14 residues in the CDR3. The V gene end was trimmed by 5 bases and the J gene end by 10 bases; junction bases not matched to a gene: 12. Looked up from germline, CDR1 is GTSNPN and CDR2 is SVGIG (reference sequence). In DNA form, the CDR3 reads TGTGCCTGGCGCAAACAGGGGGCGCTGGGAGAGCAGTTCTTC. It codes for CAWRKQGALGEQFF.

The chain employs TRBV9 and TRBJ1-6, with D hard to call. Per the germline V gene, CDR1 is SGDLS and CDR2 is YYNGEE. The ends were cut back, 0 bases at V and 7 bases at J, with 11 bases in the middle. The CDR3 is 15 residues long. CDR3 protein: CASSVDLFLNSPLHF. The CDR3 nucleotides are TGTGCCAGCAGCGTAGATCTGTTCTTGAATTCACCCCTCCACTTT.

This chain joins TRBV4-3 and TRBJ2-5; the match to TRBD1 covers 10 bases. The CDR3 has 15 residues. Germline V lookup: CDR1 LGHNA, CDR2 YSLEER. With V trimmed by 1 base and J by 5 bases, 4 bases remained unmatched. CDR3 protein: CASSQGTGGLETQYF. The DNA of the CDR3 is TGCGCCAGCAGCCAAGGGACAGGGGGTTTGGAGACCCAGTACTTC.

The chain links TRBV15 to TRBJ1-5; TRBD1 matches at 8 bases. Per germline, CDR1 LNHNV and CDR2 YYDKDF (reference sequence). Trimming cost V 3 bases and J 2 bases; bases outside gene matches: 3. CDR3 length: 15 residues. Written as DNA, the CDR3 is TGTGCCACCAGCAGGGACAGGGACGGCAATCAGCCCCAGCATTTT. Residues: CATSRDRDGNQPQHF.

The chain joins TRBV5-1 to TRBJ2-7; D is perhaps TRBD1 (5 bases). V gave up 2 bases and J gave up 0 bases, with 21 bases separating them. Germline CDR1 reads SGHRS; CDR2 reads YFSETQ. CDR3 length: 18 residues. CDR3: CASSLRGLGRQSSYEQYF. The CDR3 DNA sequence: TGCGCCAGCAGCTTAAGGGGCCTAGGTCGACAAAGCTCCTACGAGCAGTACTTC.

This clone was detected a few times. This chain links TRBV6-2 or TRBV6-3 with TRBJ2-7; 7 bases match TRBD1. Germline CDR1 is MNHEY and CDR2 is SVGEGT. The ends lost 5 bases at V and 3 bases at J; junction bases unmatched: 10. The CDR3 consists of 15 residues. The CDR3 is CASSKRGQRYYEQYF. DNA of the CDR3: TGTGCCAGCAGTAAACGGGGACAGAGATACTACGAGCAGTACTTC.

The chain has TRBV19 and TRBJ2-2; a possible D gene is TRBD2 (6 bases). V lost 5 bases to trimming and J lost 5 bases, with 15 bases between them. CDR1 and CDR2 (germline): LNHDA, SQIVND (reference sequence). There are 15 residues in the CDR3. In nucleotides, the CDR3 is TGTGCCAGTAGTTCAGGCGGGGCTCGTACCGGGGAGCTGTTTTTT. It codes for CASSSGGARTGELFF.

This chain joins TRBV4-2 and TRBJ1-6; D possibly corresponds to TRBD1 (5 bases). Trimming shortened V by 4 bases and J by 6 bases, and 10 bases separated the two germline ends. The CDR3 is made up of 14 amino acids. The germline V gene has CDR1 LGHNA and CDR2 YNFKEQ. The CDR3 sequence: CASSRDSPNSPLHF. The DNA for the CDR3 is TGTGCCAGCAGCCGGGACTCACCTAATTCACCCCTCCACTTT.

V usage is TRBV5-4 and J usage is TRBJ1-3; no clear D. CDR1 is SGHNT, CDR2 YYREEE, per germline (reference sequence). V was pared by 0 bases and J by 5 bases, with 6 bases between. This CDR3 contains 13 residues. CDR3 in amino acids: CASSLAGRNTIYF. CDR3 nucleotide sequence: TGTGCCAGCAGCTTGGCGGGGAGAAACACCATATATTTT.

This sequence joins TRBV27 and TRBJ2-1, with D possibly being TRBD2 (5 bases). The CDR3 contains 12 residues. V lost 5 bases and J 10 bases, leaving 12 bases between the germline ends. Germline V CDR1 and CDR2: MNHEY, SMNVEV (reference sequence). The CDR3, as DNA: TGTGCCAGCAGTCACCTTCGCGGGGAGCAGTTCTTC. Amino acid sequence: CASSHLRGEQFF.

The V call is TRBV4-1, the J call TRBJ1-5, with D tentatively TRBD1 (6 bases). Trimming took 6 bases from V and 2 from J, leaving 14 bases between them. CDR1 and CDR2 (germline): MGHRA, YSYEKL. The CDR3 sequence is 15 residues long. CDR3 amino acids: CASSATGLGNQPQHF. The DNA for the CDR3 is TGCGCCAGCAGTGCTACAGGGTTGGGCAATCAGCCCCAGCATTTT.

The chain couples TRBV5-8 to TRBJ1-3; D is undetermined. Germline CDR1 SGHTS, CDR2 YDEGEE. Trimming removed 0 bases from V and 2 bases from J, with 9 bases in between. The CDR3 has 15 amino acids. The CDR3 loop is CASSLDVAAGNTIYF. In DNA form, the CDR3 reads TGTGCCAGCAGCTTGGATGTCGCGGCTGGAAACACCATATATTTT. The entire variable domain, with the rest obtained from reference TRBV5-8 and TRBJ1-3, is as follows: EAGVTQSPTHLIKTRGQQATLRCSPISGHTSVYWYQQALGLGLQFLLWYDEGEERNRGNFPPRFSGRQFPNYSSELNVNALELEDSALYLCASSLDVAAGNTIYFGEGSWLTVV.

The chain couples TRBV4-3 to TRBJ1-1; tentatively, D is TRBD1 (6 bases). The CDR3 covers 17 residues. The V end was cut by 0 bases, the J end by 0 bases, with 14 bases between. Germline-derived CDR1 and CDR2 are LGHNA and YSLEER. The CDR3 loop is CASSQELGALMNTEAFF. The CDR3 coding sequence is TGCGCCAGCAGCCAAGAGCTGGGGGCCCTCATGAACACTGAAGCTTTCTTT.

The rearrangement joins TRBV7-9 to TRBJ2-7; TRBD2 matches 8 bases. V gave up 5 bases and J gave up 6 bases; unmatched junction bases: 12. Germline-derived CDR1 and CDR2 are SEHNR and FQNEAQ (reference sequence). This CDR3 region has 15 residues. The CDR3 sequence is CASSPRAGATPEQYF. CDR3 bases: TGTGCCAGCAGCCCAAGAGCGGGAGCAACCCCCGAGCAGTACTTC. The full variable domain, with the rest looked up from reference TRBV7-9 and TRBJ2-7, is DTGVSQNPRHKITKRGQNVTFRCDPISEHNRLYWYRQTLGQGPEFLTYFQNEAQLEKSRLLSDRFSAERPKGSFSTLEIQRTEQGDSAMYLCASSPRAGATPEQYFGPGTRLTVT.

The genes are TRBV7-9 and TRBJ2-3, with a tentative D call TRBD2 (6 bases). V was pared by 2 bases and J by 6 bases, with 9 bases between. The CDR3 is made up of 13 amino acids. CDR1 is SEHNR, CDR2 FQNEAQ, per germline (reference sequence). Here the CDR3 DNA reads TGTGCCAGCAGCTTACTAGCGATGGATACGCAGTATTTT. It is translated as CASSLLAMDTQYF.